Following are 24 T cell receptor beta chains from one sample sequenced in a study of PD-1 blockade in classical Hodgkin lymphoma. Time point reported: cycle 4 day 1 (C4D1), after five to seven weeks of nivolumab. Every patient experienced relapse after autologous stem cell transplantation, and brentuximab vedotin exposure varied. Negative selection with magnetic separation was used to purify CD4+ T cells from thawed PBMCs. Profiled with immunoSEQ multiplex PCR; TCRdb holds only in-frame clones, not every one. The sample carries under 30,000 clones, about 88% recorded once. Sequencing used CD4+ T cells from blood, obtained before the fourth cycle of nivolumab. These receptors came from a human donor with classical Hodgkin lymphoma.

The genes are TRBV5-1 and TRBJ2-3; 9 nucleotides align to TRBD1. CDR1 SGHRS and CDR2 YFSETQ come from the germline V gene. The J segment lost 3 bases and the V segment lost 7 bases, leaving 3 bases of the junction unmatched. The CDR3 totals 13 residues. The CDR3 nucleotides read TGCGCCAGCGGACAGGGGATGACAGATACGCAGTATTTT. This codes for CASGQGMTDTQYF.

The chain employs TRBV6-5 and TRBJ2-1, with 13 positions matching TRBD2. This CDR3 region has 15 residues. Germline values: CDR1 MNHEY, CDR2 SVGAGI. V was clipped by 8 bases and J by 7 bases; unmatched bases: 8. CDR3 in amino acids: CASGLLAGGRNEQFF. CDR3 bases: TGTGCCAGCGGACTACTAGCGGGGGGGCGAAATGAGCAGTTCTTC.

The chain joins TRBV5-1 to TRBJ1-1, with D possibly being TRBD1 (5 bases). V shed 0 bases and J shed 3 bases, with 15 bases lying between them. Germline V gene sequence: CDR1 SGHRS, CDR2 YFSETQ. The CDR3 loop spans 16 amino acids. The CDR3 here is CASSLATGLPDTEAFF. CDR3 nucleotides: TGCGCCAGCAGCTTGGCCACGGGACTCCCGGACACTGAAGCTTTCTTT.

The genes are TRBV18 and TRBJ1-1; a possible D gene is TRBD1 (5 bases). The germline V gene has CDR1 KGHSH and CDR2 LQKENI. V lost 6 bases to trimming and J lost 10 bases, with 18 bases between them. This CDR3 is 13 amino acids long. The DNA for the CDR3 is TGTGCCAGCTCCACGGGAGGGGTCTCGTCAGCTTTCTTT. Amino acids: CASSTGGVSSAFF.

The count of this clone is one. The genes are TRBV28 and TRBJ2-1; 7 bases align to TRBD1. Trimming at V came to 3 bases and at J to 12 bases, leaving 11 bases not matched to a gene. Germline values: CDR1 MDHEN, CDR2 SYDVKM. CDR3 length: 14 amino acids. The CDR3 reads CASSLLSEGGGQFF. DNA of the CDR3: TGTGCCAGCAGTTTGCTTTCTGAAGGGGGCGGGCAGTTCTTC. Full variable domain (rest looked up from reference TRBV28 and TRBJ2-1): DVKVTQSSRYLVKRTGEKVFLECVQDMDHENMFWYRQDPGLGLRLIYFSYDVKMKEKGDIPEGYSVSREKKERFSLILESASTNQTSMYLCASSLLSEGGGQFFGPGTRLTVL.

The rearrangement joins TRBV11-3 to TRBJ2-1, with TRBD2 identical over 7 bases. Per germline, CDR1 SGHNT and CDR2 YENEEA. There are 19 residues in the CDR3. Trimming at V came to 8 bases and at J to 9 bases, leaving 28 bases not matched to a gene. The CDR3 nucleotides are TGTGCCAGCGGGATGCCGGGACTAAGGGTATTGGTGATAACCGGTGAGCAGTTCTTC. It encodes CASGMPGLRVLVITGEQFF.

This chain uses TRBV29-1 with TRBJ2-7, with D perhaps TRBD1 (5 bases). Trimming took 4 bases from V and 6 from J, leaving 13 bases between them. From germline, CDR1 is SQVTM and CDR2 ANQGSEA. The CDR3 is made up of 12 amino acids. CDR3 sequence reads: CSVGRERFEQYF. CDR3 bases: TGCAGCGTTGGCAGGGAACGGTTCGAGCAGTACTTC.

This sequence joins TRBV9 and TRBJ2-2; tentative D call: TRBD2 (5 bases). Germline V gene lookup returns CDR1 SGDLS and CDR2 YYNGEE. Trimming took 0 bases from V and 4 from J, leaving 10 bases between them. This CDR3 has 15 amino acids. The CDR3 protein is CASSVAGWGTGELFF. The CDR3 nucleotides are TGTGCCAGCAGCGTAGCGGGATGGGGCACCGGGGAGCTGTTTTTT.

The chain links TRBV18 to TRBJ2-1, with 7 nucleotides matching TRBD1. The CDR3 consists of 16 residues. Germline CDR1 KGHSH, CDR2 LQKENI. Trimming cost V 5 bases and J 0 bases; bases outside gene matches: 7. CDR3 protein: CASSLTGSSSYNEQFF. The CDR3 bases are TGTGCCAGCTCATTGACAGGGTCCAGCTCCTACAATGAGCAGTTCTTC.

The V gene is TRBV10-3, the J gene TRBJ1-3, with D maybe TRBD1 (6 bases). V was clipped by 5 bases and J by 8 bases, with 13 bases between them. CDR1 and CDR2 (germline): ENHRY, SYGVKD. CDR3 length: 13 amino acids. The CDR3 bases are TGTGCCATCAGTATTAAACCAGGGGACACCATATATTTT. Its protein is CAISIKPGDTIYF.

V is TRBV5-1 and J is TRBJ2-1, with D perhaps assigned TRBD1 or TRBD2 (5 bases each). Germline CDR1 is SGHRS and CDR2 is YFSETQ. The V end lost 4 bases, the J end lost 4 bases, and 18 bases lay between the germline ends. CDR3 length: 16 residues. The CDR3 bases are TGCGCCAGCAGCCCGCCGGGGCCCCTTTTGTACAATGAGCAGTTCTTC. It encodes CASSPPGPLLYNEQFF.

In DNA form, the CDR3 reads TGTGCCACCAGCAGAGATCGGACAGAAGTGGCTCCAACTAATGAAAAACTGTTTTTT. It is translated as CATSRDRTEVAPTNEKLFF. This chain connects TRBV15 to TRBJ1-4; D perhaps matches TRBD1 (6 bases). This CDR3 comprises 19 residues. V was shortened by 0 bases and J by 0 bases, with 17 bases between the two germline ends. Per germline, CDR1 LNHNV and CDR2 YYDKDF (reference sequence).

This clone was recorded a few times. This chain connects TRBV7-3 to TRBJ2-1, with TRBD2 matching 7 bases. The germline V gene has CDR1 SGHTA and CDR2 FQGTGA. The CDR3 is 17 amino acids. V was pared by 0 bases and J by 7 bases, with 12 bases of the junction left unmatched. The CDR3, as DNA: TGTGCCAGCAGCTTAACGGGAGGGAGGGAGAAAAGGAATGAGCAGTTCTTC. Its translation is CASSLTGGREKRNEQFF.

The genes are TRBV18 and TRBJ2-3, with D perhaps matching TRBD2 (5 bases). V shed 2 bases and J shed 3 bases, with 15 bases lying between them. The germline gives CDR1 KGHSH, CDR2 LQKENI. CDR3 length: 16 amino acids. For the CDR3, the DNA is TGTGCCAGCTCACCAGCGGGCAGTCCTCGTACAGATACGCAGTATTTT. This translates into CASSPAGSPRTDTQYF.

This clone showed up just once. V is TRBV5-6 and J is TRBJ2-1; weak D call: TRBD2 (5 bases). The V end was cut by 3 bases, the J end by 8 bases, with 15 bases between. This CDR3 spans 14 amino acids. Germline V CDR1 and CDR2: SGHDT, YYEEEE. Here the CDR3 reads CASSSGLLRDEQFF. The CDR3 DNA reads TGTGCCAGCAGCTCAGGACTCCTTAGGGATGAGCAGTTCTTC. Together with reference TRBV5-6 and TRBJ2-1, the CDR3 gives the full variable domain: DAGVTQSPTHLIKTRGQQVTLRCSPKSGHDTVSWYQQALGQGPQFIFQYYEEEERQRGNFPDRFSGHQFPNYSSELNVNALLLGDSALYLCASSSGLLRDEQFFGPGTRLTVL.

CDR3 in DNA: TGTGCCAGCAGCTCTAGCGAGGACCGGTCCTACGAGCAGTACTTC. Translated: CASSSSEDRSYEQYF. The V and J genes are TRBV7-6 and TRBJ2-7, with D possibly being TRBD2 (6 bases). There are 15 residues in the CDR3. Trimming removed 4 bases from V and 1 base from J, with 14 bases in between. The V gene's germline CDR1 is SGHVS and CDR2 FNYEAQ.

V is TRBV6-1 and J is TRBJ1-5; 11 nucleotides match TRBD1. Looked up from germline, CDR1 is MNHNS and CDR2 is SASEGT. The CDR3 covers 15 residues. After removal of 4 bases from V and 4 bases from J, the junction contained 3 bases not matched to a gene. The CDR3: CASSGTGGSNQPQHF. DNA of the CDR3: TGTGCCAGCAGTGGGACAGGGGGCAGTAATCAGCCCCAGCATTTT.

The gene calls are TRBV10-2 and TRBJ1-3; the D gene is possibly TRBD1 (6 bases). The CDR3 has 17 amino acids. Trimming took 4 bases from V and 4 from J, leaving 20 bases between them. Looked up from germline, CDR1 is WSHSY and CDR2 is SAAADI. CDR3 protein: CASSGGTAGVYGNTIYF. The CDR3 bases are TGCGCCAGCAGTGGGGGGACCGCAGGGGTATACGGAAACACCATATATTTT.

This sequence joins TRBV27 and TRBJ1-5; D not certain. From germline, CDR1 is MNHEY and CDR2 SMNVEV (reference sequence). The CDR3 consists of 15 residues. Trimming shortened V by 2 bases and J by 3 bases, and 11 bases separated the two germline ends. As DNA, the CDR3 is TGTGCCAGCAGTTTAAGCAGTTTGTCCAATCAGCCCCAGCATTTT. Amino acid sequence: CASSLSSLSNQPQHF.

The count of this clone is one. V gene TRBV4-1 combines with J gene TRBJ2-2, with D unresolved. The CDR3 runs to 16 residues. Germline V lookup: CDR1 MGHRA, CDR2 YSYEKL. The V end lost 0 bases, the J end lost 8 bases, and 16 bases lay between the germline ends. The CDR3: CASSQDPPPILGELFF. DNA for the CDR3: TGCGCCAGCAGCCAAGATCCCCCACCTATTCTGGGGGAGCTGTTTTTT.

V gene TRBV5-8 combines with J gene TRBJ2-3, with unresolved D. This CDR3 contains 15 residues. The germline V gene has CDR1 SGHTS and CDR2 YDEGEE. V lost 4 bases, J lost 2 bases, and 14 bases lay in between. The CDR3 spells CASSTPGSVTDTQYF. The CDR3 DNA sequence: TGTGCCAGCAGCACGCCGGGTAGTGTCACAGATACGCAGTATTTT. Full variable domain (rest looked up from reference TRBV5-8 and TRBJ2-3): EAGVTQSPTHLIKTRGQQATLRCSPISGHTSVYWYQQALGLGLQFLLWYDEGEERNRGNFPPRFSGRQFPNYSSELNVNALELEDSALYLCASSTPGSVTDTQYFGPGTRLTVL.

V usage is TRBV6-1 and J usage is TRBJ2-3, with D perhaps TRBD1 (5 bases). The CDR3 sequence is 14 residues long. V was shortened by 6 bases and J by 0 bases, with 10 bases between the two germline ends. Germline V gene lookup returns CDR1 MNHNS and CDR2 SASEGT. As DNA, the CDR3 is TGTGCCAGCAGATTGACAGCTAGCACAGATACGCAGTATTTT. Translated: CASRLTASTDTQYF.

This chain connects TRBV6-6 to TRBJ2-3; 7 bases agree with TRBD1. Losses at the gene ends were 6 bases for V and 4 bases for J; bases not matched to a gene: 7. Germline lookup yields CDR1 MNHNY and CDR2 SVGAGI (reference sequence). The length of the CDR3 is 14 residues. This CDR3 reads CASRRDSGPDTQYF. The DNA of the CDR3 is TGTGCCAGCAGGAGGGACAGTGGGCCAGATACGCAGTATTTT.

This chain uses TRBV30 with TRBJ2-7; 9 positions agree with TRBD1. After removal of 2 bases from V and 4 bases from J, the junction contained 6 bases not matched to a gene. The CDR3 has 14 residues. Per the germline V gene, CDR1 is GTSNPN and CDR2 is SVGIG (reference sequence). CDR3 sequence: CAWSTGTGWYEQYF. Here the CDR3 DNA reads TGTGCCTGGAGTACTGGGACAGGGTGGTACGAGCAGTACTTC.